This T cell receptor beta chain was observed in a study of shared clonotypes between healthy human individuals. Study as a whole: Participating donors consisted of a couple of women and a few men aged 18 to 49.

Per the germline V gene, CDR1 is KGHSH and CDR2 is LQKENI. V shed 4 bases, J shed 5 bases, and the junction held 5 bases outside the gene matches. The CDR3 extends over 15 amino acids. TCRdb keeps only in-frame clones here, not all; method: immunoSEQ multiplex PCR. The sample includes about 470,000 clones, 70% to 80% of them seen just once. Study results and caveats: Clonotype sharing levels among donors were expected to vary with sequencing depth.

Remarks on this clone: Its antigen is not known. The same CDR3 also results from other DNA sequences found in this sample.

The chain recombines TRBV18 with TRBJ2-2; 9 nucleotides align to TRBD1. The source is a woman in her thirties or forties in good health. Some clones in this sample may be carry-over from other donors' samples. Specimen: PBMCs. CDR3 region: CASSRGTGNTGELFF. The CDR3 DNA follows: TGTGCCAGCTCACGAGGGACAGGGAATACCGGGGAGCTGTTTTTT.